This T cell receptor beta chain emerged from a study of blood T cell repertoires in COVID-19. Across the study: Collection of acute and convalescent COVID-19 samples took place in the United States, Italy and Spain.

CDR3 length: 16 amino acids. Germline V lookup: CDR1 WNHNN, CDR2 SYGVQD (reference sequence). V was cut by 0 bases and J by 6 bases, with 14 bases left in between. Participants were placed into cohorts based on the clinical history they reported. Cohort 3 recovery required two negative PCRs, clearance, or symptom resolution. Original processing notes: Amplification of reference gene primers provided the estimated nucleated cell counts. Using immunoSEQ multiplex PCR, the repertoire was profiled, and TCRdb retains in-frame clones only, with some absent. That table furnishes V, J and clone size, whereas the DNA furnished D and trimming. The repertoire holds around 220,000 clones, with 85% to 95% as singletons.

Sequencing input: PBMCs or T cells enriched from blood (not recorded which). The receptor comes from a woman younger than 30 who had recovered from COVID-19. The chain couples TRBV10-1 to TRBJ2-2; D perhaps matches TRBD1 (6 bases). CDR3 DNA: TGCGCCAGCAGTGAGTCCTCCGCACAGGGTGCCGGGGAGCTGTTTTTT. Encoded protein: CASSESSAQGAGELFF.